The following is a T cell receptor (beta chain) sequence with its context. The clone's antigen remains unknown. No clone much larger than this one lies a single base away; base qualities are absent. This record belongs to a study of T cell changes during pregnancy in multiple sclerosis (dated by TCRdb to the late 2010s). Broadly, across the study: In women with multiple sclerosis, the researchers looked at how the T cell repertoire shifted as pregnancy progressed.

The library relied on the immunoSEQ multiplex PCR assay. The immuneACCESS repertoire file appears here via TCRdb, limited to in-frame rearrangements. These files lack a portion of the clones; in checked studies, under half of the deficit traces to unresolved V genes, and the cause of the others is not known. The table for this sample lists some 120,000 clones; around 90% of them were counted only once. The ten most abundant clones make up about 1.6% of the sample. The CDR3 sequence holds 15 residues, the cysteine and phenylalanine included. Only the CDR3 portion is preserved as DNA: 45 bases, with reading frame beginning at the first base. The germline V gene encodes CDR1 SGHDT and CDR2 YYEEEE. V trim: 4 bases; J trim: 4 bases; unmatched bases: 9.

The sequencing used peripheral blood, collected in the third trimester of pregnancy. Recombination joined TRBV5-6 with TRBJ2-3, and 7 junction bases match TRBD1. The TCR originated in a female donor with multiple sclerosis, enrolled in a pregnancy study. The sequenced DNA: TGTGCCAGCAGCCGTCTCAGGGGGAGTCCAGATACGCAGTATTTT. It is translated as CASSRLRGSPDTQYF.